Listed below are T cell receptor beta chains from one sample, sequenced in a study of blood T cell repertoires in COVID-19. The method was immunoSEQ multiplex PCR; TCRdb's version includes in-frame clones alone and lacks a portion of them. The data contain a few hundred thousand clones, around 85% of them singletons. The sample was PBMCs or T cells enriched from blood (not recorded which). The source is a woman aged 60-75 years who had recovered from COVID-19. The CDR3 runs from the conserved cysteine through the conserved F or W. Size tells how often a clone was seen (once, few, many) or the class of an expanded clone, and some rows leave it out.

CDR3aa | abundance | v_gene
CASSHGRLPLETQYF | . | TRBV7-2
CASSDSLTGEKLFF | . | TRBV25-1
CASSLVQNTGELFF | . | TRBV5-1
CASSFGGAGANVLTF | . | TRBV5-1
CAWSIGTGSDYGYTF | . | TRBV30
CASTGSGSTDTQYF | . | TRBV2
CASSTGLAGVTGELFF | . | TRBV18
CASSPNPLGEQYF | . | TRBV4-1
CAISPSGQGWDTQYF | . | TRBV10-3
CAWRDSPAGTEAFF | few | TRBV30
CAIRQGAGTEAFF | once | TRBV10-3
CATPDRSTDTQYF | . | TRBV21-1
CASKREGVRYEQYF | . | TRBV6-5
CASSLDSGVTEAFF | . | TRBV7-9
CAWSVSRSTDTQYF | . | TRBV30
CASSVDMGRSPPLHF | . | TRBV9
CASSVESGQVYGYTF | . | TRBV9
CASSLYGELFF | many | TRBV27
CASRLGWGTRNEQFF | . | TRBV6-5
CASSVQGVPNQPQHF | . | TRBV9
CSPKRVGRSYNEQFF | . | TRBV29-1
CASTGGNEQFF | . | TRBV12-3/TRBV12-4
CASSPTTGQGYTF | . | TRBV3-1/TRBV3-2
CASRHGGFTDTQYF | . | TRBV10-3
CASSRTSGGTDTQYF | . | TRBV19
CASSPWDSLNTGELFF | . | TRBV4-1
CAISVGRADYGYTF | . | TRBV10-3
CASGSRTGGDTGELFF | . | TRBV12-5